The 2 T cell receptor beta chains below were found in one sample sequenced in a study of blood T cell repertoires in COVID-19. Sequencing used immunoSEQ multiplex PCR; TCRdb keeps in-frame clones, though not all of them. In the table there are over 45,000 clones, around 87% of which are singletons. The sequenced sample consisted of peripheral blood. These receptors were collected from a man aged 45 to 65 with active COVID-19.

This clone was detected only once. The gene calls are TRBV9 and TRBJ2-2, with D maybe TRBD1 (6 bases). In germline, CDR1 is SGDLS, CDR2 YYNGEE. Trimming took off 0 bases at V and 6 bases at J, with 15 bases between the two ends. CDR3 size: 16 residues. In nucleotides, the CDR3 is TGTGCCAGCAGCGTAGACGCTAGTGGGGGCGCCGGGGAGCTGTTTTTT. The encoded protein is CASSVDASGGAGELFF.

The rearrangement links TRBV10-2 to TRBJ2-5; TRBD2 matches 12 bases. V trimming: 7 bases; J trimming: 5 bases; junction bases outside the gene matches: 5. Germline CDR1 is WSHSY and CDR2 is SAAADI. CDR3 length: 14 residues. The CDR3 reads CASTPSGGVETQYF. The CDR3 DNA is TGCGCCAGCACGCCTAGCGGGGGGGTGGAGACCCAGTACTTC.